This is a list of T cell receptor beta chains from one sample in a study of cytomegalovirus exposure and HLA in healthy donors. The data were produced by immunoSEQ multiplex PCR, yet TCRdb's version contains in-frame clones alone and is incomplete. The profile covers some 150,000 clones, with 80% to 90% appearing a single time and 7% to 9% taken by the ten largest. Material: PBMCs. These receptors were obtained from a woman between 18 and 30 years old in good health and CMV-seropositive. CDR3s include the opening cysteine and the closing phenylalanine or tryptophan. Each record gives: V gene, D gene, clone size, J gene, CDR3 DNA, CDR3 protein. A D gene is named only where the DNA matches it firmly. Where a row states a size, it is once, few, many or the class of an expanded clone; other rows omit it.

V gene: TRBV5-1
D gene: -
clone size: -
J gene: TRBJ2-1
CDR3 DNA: TGCGCCAGCAGCTTGGCCGACAGCTCTTACAATGAGCAGTTCTTC
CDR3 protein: CASSLADSSYNEQFF

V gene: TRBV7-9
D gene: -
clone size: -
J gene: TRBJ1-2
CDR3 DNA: TGTGCCAGCAGCTTAGTCGGGGGGCAAGGCTATGGCTACACCTTC
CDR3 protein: CASSLVGGQGYGYTF

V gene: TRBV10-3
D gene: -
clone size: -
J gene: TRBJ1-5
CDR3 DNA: TGTGCCATCAGTGCGCACGGTAGCAATCAGCCCCAGCATTTT
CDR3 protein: CAISAHGSNQPQHF

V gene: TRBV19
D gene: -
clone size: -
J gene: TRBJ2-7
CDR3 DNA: TGTGCCAGTAGTATAACCCTAGCAACCTACGAGCAGTACTTC
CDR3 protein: CASSITLATYEQYF

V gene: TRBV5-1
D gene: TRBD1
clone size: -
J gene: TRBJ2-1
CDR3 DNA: TGCGCCAGCAGCCCAACAGGGGGCTTGTACAATGAGCAGTTCTTC
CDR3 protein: CASSPTGGLYNEQFF

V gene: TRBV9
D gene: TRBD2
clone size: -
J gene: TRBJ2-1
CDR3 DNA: TGTGCCAGCAGCGTAATGGGACTAGCGAGGAACAATGAGCAGTTCTTC
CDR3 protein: CASSVMGLARNNEQFF

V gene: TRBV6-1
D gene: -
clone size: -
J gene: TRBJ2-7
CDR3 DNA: TGTGCCAGCGGAGGAGACTCCTCCTACGAGCAGTACTTC
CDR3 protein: CASGGDSSYEQYF

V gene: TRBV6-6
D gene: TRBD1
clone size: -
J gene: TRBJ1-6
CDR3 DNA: TGTGCCAGCAGCTCGGGACAGTATAATTCACCCCTCCACTTT
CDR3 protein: CASSSGQYNSPLHF

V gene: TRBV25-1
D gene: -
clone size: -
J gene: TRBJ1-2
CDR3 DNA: TGTGCCAGCAGTGATCGTTCGTTCTATGGCTACACCTTC
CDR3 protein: CASSDRSFYGYTF

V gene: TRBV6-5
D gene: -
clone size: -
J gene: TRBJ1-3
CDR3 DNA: TGTGCCAGCACCACCGCGGGCTCTGGAAACACCATATATTTT
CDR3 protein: CASTTAGSGNTIYF

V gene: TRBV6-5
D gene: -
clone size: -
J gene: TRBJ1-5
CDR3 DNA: TGTGCCAGCAGTTACTCGAAACGCAGGGTCCAGCCCCAGCATTTT
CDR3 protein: CASSYSKRRVQPQHF

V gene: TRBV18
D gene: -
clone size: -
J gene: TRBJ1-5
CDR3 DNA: TGTGCCAGCTCACCAAGGGGTGGCAATCAGCCCCAGCATTTT
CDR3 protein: CASSPRGGNQPQHF

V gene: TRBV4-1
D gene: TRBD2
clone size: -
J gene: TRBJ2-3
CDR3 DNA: TGCGCCAGCAGCCCCCCCGGGACTAGCGTCATGGATACGCAGTATTTT
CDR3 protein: CASSPPGTSVMDTQYF

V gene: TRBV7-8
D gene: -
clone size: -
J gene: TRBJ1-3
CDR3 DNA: TGTGCCAGCAGCGCCCGTCTAAGCACGGGAAACACCATATATTTT
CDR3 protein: CASSARLSTGNTIYF

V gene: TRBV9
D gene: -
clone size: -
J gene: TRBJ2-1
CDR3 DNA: TGTGCCAGCAGCGTAGGACATGACAATGAGCAGTTCTTC
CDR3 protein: CASSVGHDNEQFF

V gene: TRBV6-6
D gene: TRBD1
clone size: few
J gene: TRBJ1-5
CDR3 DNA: TGTGCCAGCAGCTCGGGGACAGCAAGCAATCAGCCCCAGCATTTT
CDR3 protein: CASSSGTASNQPQHF

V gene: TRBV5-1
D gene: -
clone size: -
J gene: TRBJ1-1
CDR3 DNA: TGCGCCAGCAGCTGGGGTGGGAGCACTGAAGCTTTCTTT
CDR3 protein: CASSWGGSTEAFF

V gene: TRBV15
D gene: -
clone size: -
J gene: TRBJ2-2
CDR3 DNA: TGTGCCACCAGCAGACAGGGGACCGGGGAGCTGTTTTTT
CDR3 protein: CATSRQGTGELFF

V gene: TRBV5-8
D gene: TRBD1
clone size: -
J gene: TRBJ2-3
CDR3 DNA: TGTGCCAGCATCAAGGGACAGGGAGTAGATACGCAGTATTTT
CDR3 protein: CASIKGQGVDTQYF

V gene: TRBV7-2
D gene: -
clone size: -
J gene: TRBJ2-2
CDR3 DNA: TGTGCCAGCAGCCCGATACAGACCGGGGAGCTGTTTTTT
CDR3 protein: CASSPIQTGELFF

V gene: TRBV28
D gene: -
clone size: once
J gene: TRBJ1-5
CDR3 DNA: TGTGCCAGCAGTTGGGCTGAACTTCGGCCGTATCAGCCCCAGCATTTT
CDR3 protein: CASSWAELRPYQPQHF

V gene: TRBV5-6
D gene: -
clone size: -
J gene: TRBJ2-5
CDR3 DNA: TGTGCCAGCAGCCCAGACCCCGGGCGGGAAGAGACCCAGTACTTC
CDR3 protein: CASSPDPGREETQYF

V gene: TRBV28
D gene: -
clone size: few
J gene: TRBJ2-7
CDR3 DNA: TGTGCCAGCAGTCGCCGGGGCTACGAGCAGTACTTC
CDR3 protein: CASSRRGYEQYF

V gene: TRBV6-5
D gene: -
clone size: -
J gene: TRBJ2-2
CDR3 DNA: TGTGCCAGCAGTGAAAGAGTTACCGGGGAGCTGTTTTTT
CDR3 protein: CASSERVTGELFF

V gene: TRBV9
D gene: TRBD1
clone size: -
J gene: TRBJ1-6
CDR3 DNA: TGTGCCAGCCGGGACAGGGAAAATTCACCCCTCCACTTT
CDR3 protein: CASRDRENSPLHF

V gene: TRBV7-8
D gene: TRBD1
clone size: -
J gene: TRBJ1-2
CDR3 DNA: TGTGCCAGCAGCTTAGCCCGACAGGGGGCTGTTGGCTACACCTTC
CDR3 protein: CASSLARQGAVGYTF

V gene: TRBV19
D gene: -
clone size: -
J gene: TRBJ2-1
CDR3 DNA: TGTGCCAGTCGGATCGGGCGGGGAGTTTATGAGCAGTTCTTC
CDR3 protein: CASRIGRGVYEQFF

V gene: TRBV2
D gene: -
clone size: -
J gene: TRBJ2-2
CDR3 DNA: TGTGCCAGCAGTGCGGGACTGAACACCGGGGAGCTGTTTTTT
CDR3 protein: CASSAGLNTGELFF

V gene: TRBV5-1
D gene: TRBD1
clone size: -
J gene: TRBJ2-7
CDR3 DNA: TGCGCCAGCAGCTTTTTTGGACAGGGGGCCTCCTACGAGCAGTACTTC
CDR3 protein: CASSFFGQGASYEQYF

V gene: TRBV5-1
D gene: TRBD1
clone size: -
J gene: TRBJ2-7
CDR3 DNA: TGCGCCAGCAGCCCGCGGACAGGGGCCTACGAGCAGTACTTC
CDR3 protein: CASSPRTGAYEQYF

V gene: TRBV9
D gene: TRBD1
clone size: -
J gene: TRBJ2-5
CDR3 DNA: TGTGCCAGCAGCGCCGGGACAGGGATGGTGGAGACCCAGTACTTC
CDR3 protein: CASSAGTGMVETQYF

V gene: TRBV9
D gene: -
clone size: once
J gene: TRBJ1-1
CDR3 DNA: TGTGCCAGCAGCGTTACGGGGTACACTGAAGCTTTCTTT
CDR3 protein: CASSVTGYTEAFF

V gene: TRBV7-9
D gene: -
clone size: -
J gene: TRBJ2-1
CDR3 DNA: TGTGCCAGCAGCTTAAGCGGCAATGAGCAGTTCTTC
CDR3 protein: CASSLSGNEQFF

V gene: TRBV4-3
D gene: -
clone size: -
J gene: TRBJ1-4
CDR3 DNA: TGCGCCAGCAGCCAAGACAACAGGAGGGATGAAAAACTGTTTTTT
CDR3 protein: CASSQDNRRDEKLFF

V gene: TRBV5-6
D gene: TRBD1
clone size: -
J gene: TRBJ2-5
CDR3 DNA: TGTGCCAGCAGCCTGGCACCCGACAGGGGCCAAGAGACCCAGTACTTC
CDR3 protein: CASSLAPDRGQETQYF

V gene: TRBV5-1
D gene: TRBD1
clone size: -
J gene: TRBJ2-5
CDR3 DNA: TGCGCCAGCAGCCAAGGGACAGTGGTTCAGCCGGAGACCCAGTACTTC
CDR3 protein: CASSQGTVVQPETQYF

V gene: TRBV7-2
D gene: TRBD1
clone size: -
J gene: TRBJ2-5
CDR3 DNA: TGTGCCAGCAGCCCCAGACTACAGGGGGCGGCAGAGACCCAGTACTTC
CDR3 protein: CASSPRLQGAAETQYF

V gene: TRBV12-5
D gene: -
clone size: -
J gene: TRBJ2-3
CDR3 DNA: TGTGCTAGTGGGGGTAGCGGCTATAGCACAGATACGCAGTATTTT
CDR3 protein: CASGGSGYSTDTQYF

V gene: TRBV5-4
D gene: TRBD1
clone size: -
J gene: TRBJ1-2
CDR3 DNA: TGTGCCAGCAGCTTGGATTCTGGGGACAGAGGATATGGCTACACCTTC
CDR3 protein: CASSLDSGDRGYGYTF

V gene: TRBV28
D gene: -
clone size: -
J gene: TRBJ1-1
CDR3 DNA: TGTGCCAGCAGTTTATGGGGCAGCAGGAACACTGAAGCTTTCTTT
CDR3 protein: CASSLWGSRNTEAFF

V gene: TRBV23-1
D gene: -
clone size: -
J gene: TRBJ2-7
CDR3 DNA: TGCGCCAGCAGTCAATCGACCCGGGACTTATTCTACGAGCAGTACTTC
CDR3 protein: CASSQSTRDLFYEQYF

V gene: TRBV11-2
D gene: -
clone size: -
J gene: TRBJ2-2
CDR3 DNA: TGTGCCAGCAGCTTAGTCCCCACTACGTCGGCCGGGGAGCTGTTTTTT
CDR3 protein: CASSLVPTTSAGELFF

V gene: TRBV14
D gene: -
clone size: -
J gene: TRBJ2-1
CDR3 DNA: TGTGCCAGCAGCCAAGACGAGAGCTCCTACAATGAGCAGTTCTTC
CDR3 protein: CASSQDESSYNEQFF

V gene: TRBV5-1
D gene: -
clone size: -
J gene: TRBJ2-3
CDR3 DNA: TGCGCCAGCAGCCGGGGTTATGTGACAGATACGCAGTATTTT
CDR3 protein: CASSRGYVTDTQYF

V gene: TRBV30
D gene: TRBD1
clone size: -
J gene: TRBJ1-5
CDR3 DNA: TGTGCCTGGAGTCACCGGGACAGGGGGAATCAGCCCCAGCATTTT
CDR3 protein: CAWSHRDRGNQPQHF

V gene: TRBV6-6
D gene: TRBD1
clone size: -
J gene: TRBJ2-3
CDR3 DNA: TGTGCCAGCAGTCCCGGACAGGGGATGATGGATACGCAGTATTTT
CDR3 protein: CASSPGQGMMDTQYF

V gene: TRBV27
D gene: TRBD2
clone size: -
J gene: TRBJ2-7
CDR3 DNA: TGTGCCAGCAATACCCGACTAGCGGGGGGCTACGAGCAGTACTTC
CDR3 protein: CASNTRLAGGYEQYF

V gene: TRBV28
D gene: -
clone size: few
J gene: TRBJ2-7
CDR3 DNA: TGTGCCAGCAGTTTAGCCTACTACGAGCAGTACTTC
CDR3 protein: CASSLAYYEQYF

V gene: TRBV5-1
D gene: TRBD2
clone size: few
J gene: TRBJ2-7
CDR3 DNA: TGCGCCAGCAGCCTCGGAGCGGGGGACTCCTACGAGCAGTACTTC
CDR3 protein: CASSLGAGDSYEQYF

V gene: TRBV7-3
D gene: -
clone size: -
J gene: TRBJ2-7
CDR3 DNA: TGTGCCAGCAGCTTACACCGCGGGGTATCCTACGAGCAGTACTTC
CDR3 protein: CASSLHRGVSYEQYF

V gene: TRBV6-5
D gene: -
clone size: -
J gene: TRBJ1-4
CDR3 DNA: TGCGCCGGGGGGGGAGGTGAAAAACTGTTTTTT
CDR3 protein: CAGGGGEKLFF

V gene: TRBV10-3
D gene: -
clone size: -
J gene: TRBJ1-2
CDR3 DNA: TGTGCCATCAGTGAGTCCGGGACATATGGTGGCTACACCTTC
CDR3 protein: CAISESGTYGGYTF